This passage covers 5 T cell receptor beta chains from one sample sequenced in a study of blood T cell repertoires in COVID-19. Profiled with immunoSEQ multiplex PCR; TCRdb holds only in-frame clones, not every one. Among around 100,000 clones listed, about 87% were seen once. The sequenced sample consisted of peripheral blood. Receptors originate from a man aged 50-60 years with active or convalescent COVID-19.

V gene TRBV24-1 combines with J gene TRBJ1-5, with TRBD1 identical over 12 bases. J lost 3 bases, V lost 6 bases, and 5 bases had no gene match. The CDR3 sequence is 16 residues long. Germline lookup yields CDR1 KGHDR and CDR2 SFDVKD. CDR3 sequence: CATSWDRGPYNQPQHF. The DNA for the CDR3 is TGTGCCACCAGTTGGGACAGGGGGCCGTACAATCAGCCCCAGCATTTT.

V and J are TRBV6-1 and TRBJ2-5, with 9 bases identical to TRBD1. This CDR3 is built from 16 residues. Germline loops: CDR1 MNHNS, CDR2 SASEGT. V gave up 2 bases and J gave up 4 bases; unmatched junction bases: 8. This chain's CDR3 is CASSERGDRAGETQYF. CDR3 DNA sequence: TGTGCCAGCAGTGAAAGGGGGGACAGGGCGGGAGAGACCCAGTACTTC.

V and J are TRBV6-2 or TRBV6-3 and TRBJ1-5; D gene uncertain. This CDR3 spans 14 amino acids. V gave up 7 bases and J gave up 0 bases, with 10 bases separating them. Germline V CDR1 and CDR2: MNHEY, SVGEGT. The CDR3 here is CASNPEDSNQPQHF. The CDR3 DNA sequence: TGTGCCAGCAACCCGGAGGATAGCAATCAGCCCCAGCATTTT.

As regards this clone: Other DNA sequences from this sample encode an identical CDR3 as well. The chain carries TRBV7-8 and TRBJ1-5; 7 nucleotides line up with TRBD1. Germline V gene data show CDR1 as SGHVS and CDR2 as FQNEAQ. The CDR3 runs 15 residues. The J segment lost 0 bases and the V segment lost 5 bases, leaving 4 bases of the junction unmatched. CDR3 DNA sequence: TGTGCCAGCAGCCCACAGGGGAATAGCAATCAGCCCCAGCATTTT. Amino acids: CASSPQGNSNQPQHF.

Here the CDR3 reads CAWSSSSDTQYF. CDR3 sequence (DNA): TGTGCCTGGAGTTCTTCGTCAGATACGCAGTATTTT. The V gene is TRBV30, the J gene TRBJ2-3; D is unresolved. V lost 2 bases, J lost 4 bases, and 7 bases lay in between. CDR1 is GTSNPN, CDR2 SVGIG, per germline (reference sequence). This CDR3 is 12 amino acids long.